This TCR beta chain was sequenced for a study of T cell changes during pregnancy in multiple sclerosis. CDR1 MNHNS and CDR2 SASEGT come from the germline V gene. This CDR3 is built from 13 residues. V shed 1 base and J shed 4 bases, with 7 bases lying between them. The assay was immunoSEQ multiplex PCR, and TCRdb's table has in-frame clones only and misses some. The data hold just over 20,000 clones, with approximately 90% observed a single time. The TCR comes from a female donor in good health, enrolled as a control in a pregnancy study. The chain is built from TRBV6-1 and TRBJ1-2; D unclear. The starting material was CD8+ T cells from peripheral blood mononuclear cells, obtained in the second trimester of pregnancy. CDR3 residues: CASSEDGLYGYTF. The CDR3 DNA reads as TGTGCCAGCAGTGAAGATGGCCTCTATGGCTACACCTTC.